This section outlines one T cell receptor (beta chain) sequence together with its context. Its specificity is unknown. The data derive from a study of shared clonotypes between healthy human individuals. The study's findings and limits: Among non-shared clonotypes, generation probabilities were lower than among those shared by all four donors.

Sequenced by immunoSEQ multiplex PCR; TCRdb stores in-frame clones only, minus some. The sample gives about 1.5 million clones, around 98% of which show up once; about 0.45% is in the top ten. The V end was cut by 0 bases, the J end by 5 bases, with 10 bases between. Germline CDR1 and CDR2: SGHVS and FNYEAQ. CDR3 length: 14 residues. The TCR originated in a man aged 25 to 45 in good health. The chain joins TRBV7-6 to TRBJ2-5; possible D gene TRBD1, 5 bases. Specimen: naive CD4+ T cells sorted from blood. Subset indicated: CD45RA+ positively selected. In nucleotides, the CDR3 is TGTGCCAGCAGCTTAGCGCAGGGTCGGGAGACCCAGTACTTC. This encodes CASSLAQGRETQYF.